The TCR beta chain described here comes from a study of T cell responses to AZD1222 COVID-19 vaccine. This CDR3 is 13 amino acids long. In germline, CDR1 is SGHTA, CDR2 FQGNSA. The V gene end was trimmed by 4 bases and the J gene end by 8 bases; junction bases not matched to a gene: 5. Generated by immunoSEQ multiplex PCR, the TCRdb table keeps only in-frame clones and is missing some. Of tens of thousands of clones in the sample, 80% to 90% were seen once. This sequence originates from an adult in good health. Specimen: peripheral blood, collected on day 0 of AZD1222 vaccination. The J gene is TRBJ1-2, the V gene TRBV7-2; 9 nucleotides match TRBD1. The CDR3 DNA follows: TGTGCCAGCAGCTCACAGGGGGCGCGCGGCTACACCTTC. This sequence encodes CASSSQGARGYTF.